This TCR beta chain was identified during a study of technical replicates of blood from a few donors. The table came from immunoSEQ multiplex PCR; TCRdb's copy has only in-frame clones and leaves some out. The sample shows about 88,000 clones, around 94% of them seen only once. The germline CDR1 and CDR2 sequences are PRHDT and FYEKMQ (reference sequence). V lost 0 bases, J lost 2 bases, and 10 bases lay in between. The CDR3 has 15 amino acids. The chain links TRBV13 to TRBJ1-2; D is uncertain. The TCR sequence derives from a human donor in good health. Material for sequencing was T cells isolated from PBMCs. The CDR3 DNA sequence: TGTGCCAGCAGCTTAGGGTTGCGGGAAAACTATGGCTACACCTTC. This gives the protein CASSLGLRENYGYTF.